The 10 T cell receptor beta chains below were found in one sample sequenced in a study of control samples from healthy donors and cancer patients. The repertoire was sequenced with immunoSEQ multiplex PCR; TCRdb's copy has only in-frame clones and lacks some. The sample holds under 75,000 clones, 75% to 85% seen once. Sequenced input: blood. The source of these receptors is a man aged 40-50 years in good health.

V is TRBV7-2 and J is TRBJ1-2, with a possible D match to TRBD1 (5 bases). Germline CDR1 reads SGHTA; CDR2 reads FQGNSA. The CDR3 totals 15 residues. The V gene lost 0 bases and the J gene lost 4 bases, with 12 bases spanning the gap. CDR3 region: CASSLADPGLYGYTF. The CDR3 nucleotides are TGTGCCAGCAGCTTAGCGGATCCAGGGCTCTATGGCTACACCTTC.

The chain joins TRBV28 to TRBJ1-2; no clear D. Germline loops: CDR1 MDHEN, CDR2 SYDVKM. This CDR3 spans 13 amino acids. V lost 4 bases to trimming and J lost 8 bases, with 14 bases between them. DNA of the CDR3: TGTGCCAGCAGTTACGCGTTGGGTAGAGGCTACACCTTC. This gives the protein CASSYALGRGYTF.

The J gene is TRBJ1-3, the V gene TRBV5-4, with D perhaps matching TRBD1 (5 bases). The CDR3 is made up of 11 amino acids. V gave up 6 bases and J gave up 9 bases, with 10 bases separating them. Germline V gene sequence: CDR1 SGHNT, CDR2 YYREEE (reference sequence). CDR3 sequence: CASTDQGTIYF. DNA for the CDR3: TGTGCCAGCACCGACCAGGGCACCATATATTTT.

J is TRBJ1-2 and V is TRBV11-3; D unclear. V lost 3 bases and J lost 2, with 19 bases in between. Germline-derived CDR1 and CDR2 are SGHNT and YENEEA. The CDR3 loop spans 17 amino acids. The CDR3, as DNA: TGTGCCAGCAGCTTTACCCCCTCGGACCGGACGAACTATGGCTACACCTTC. Residues: CASSFTPSDRTNYGYTF. The full variable domain, completed using reference TRBV11-3 and TRBJ1-2, is EAGVVQSPRYKIIEKKQPVAFWCNPISGHNTLYWYLQNLGQGPELLIRYENEEAVDDSQLPKDRFSAERLKGVDSTLKIQPAELGDSAVYLCASSFTPSDRTNYGYTFGSGTRLTVV.

V is TRBV5-1 and J is TRBJ1-2; D gene unclear. CDR1 and CDR2 (germline): SGHRS, YFSETQ. CDR3 length equals 12 residues. V gave up 1 base and J gave up 4 bases, with 5 bases separating them. The CDR3 sequence is CASSLTAYGYTF. The DNA for the CDR3 is TGCGCCAGCAGCTTGACAGCCTATGGCTACACCTTC. Together with reference TRBV5-1 and TRBJ1-2, the CDR3 gives the full variable domain: KAGVTQTPRYLIKTRGQQVTLSCSPISGHRSVSWYQQTPGQGLQFLFEYFSETQRNKGNFPGRFSGRQFSNSRSEMNVSTLELGDSALYLCASSLTAYGYTFGSGTRLTVV.

This clone was detected only once. This chain uses TRBV7-8 with TRBJ2-6; D is perhaps TRBD2 (5 bases). V lost 3 bases and J 4 bases, leaving 16 bases between the germline ends. The CDR3 runs to 17 residues. Germline V gene lookup returns CDR1 SGHVS and CDR2 FQNEAQ. The DNA of the CDR3 is TGTGCCAGCAGCTTGTCGTGGCGGGTCGCCGGGGCCAACGTCCTGACTTTC. This sequence encodes CASSLSWRVAGANVLTF.

V and J are TRBV14 and TRBJ2-5; D remains ambiguous. The CDR3 runs to 15 residues. Germline lookup yields CDR1 SGHDN and CDR2 FVKESK. V lost 1 base and J lost 1, with 10 bases in between. For the CDR3, the DNA is TGTGCCAGCAGCCAAGTGGCTGGGGTCCAAGAGACCCAGTACTTC. Protein product: CASSQVAGVQETQYF.

A single count supports this clone. CDR3 protein: CASSYHRGHESADTQYF. DNA of the CDR3: TGTGCCAGCAGTTACCACAGGGGGCACGAGAGCGCAGATACGCAGTATTTT. The rearrangement links TRBV6-2 or TRBV6-3 to TRBJ2-3, with 9 bases fitting TRBD1. CDR1 and CDR2 from the germline V gene are MNHEY and SVGEGT. With 2 bases clipped from V and 4 bases from J, the junction kept 10 bases outside the gene matches. CDR3 length equals 17 residues.

This clone has a single count. This sequence joins TRBV28 and TRBJ1-2; 9 positions agree with TRBD1. The CDR3 sequence is 15 residues long. Unmatched junction bases numbered 12, after V lost 6 bases and J lost 7 bases. The V gene's germline CDR1 is MDHEN and CDR2 SYDVKM. The CDR3: CASSLYLTGGGGYTF. For the CDR3, the DNA is TGTGCCAGCAGCCTCTATCTCACAGGGGGCGGTGGCTACACCTTC.

The V call is TRBV27, the J call TRBJ2-2, with D unresolved. V was pared by 6 bases and J by 4 bases, with 3 bases between. The V gene's germline CDR1 is MNHEY and CDR2 SMNVEV (reference sequence). This CDR3 contains 11 residues. CDR3 loop: CASRGTGELFF. In nucleotides, the CDR3 is TGTGCCAGCAGGGGCACCGGGGAGCTGTTTTTT.